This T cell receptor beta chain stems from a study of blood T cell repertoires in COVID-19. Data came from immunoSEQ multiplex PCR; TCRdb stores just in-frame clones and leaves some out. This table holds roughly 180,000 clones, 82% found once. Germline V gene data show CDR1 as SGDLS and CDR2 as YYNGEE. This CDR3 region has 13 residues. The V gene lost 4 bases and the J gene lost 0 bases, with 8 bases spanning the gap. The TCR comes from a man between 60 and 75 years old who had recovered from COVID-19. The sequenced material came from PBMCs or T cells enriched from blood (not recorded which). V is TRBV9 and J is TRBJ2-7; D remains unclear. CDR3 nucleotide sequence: TGTGCCAGCAGCTCATCTAGCTCCTACGAGCAGTACTTC. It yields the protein CASSSSSSYEQYF.